This TCR beta chain was documented in a study of T cells in Graves' hyperthyroidism and ophthalmopathy. Study observations and caveats: Researchers found most expanded thyroid clonotypes above 0.001 in blood as well.

Duration under 3 months, a NOSPECS grade of at least 4, and a Clinical Activity Score of at least 3 characterized the ophthalmopathy patients. Any patient presenting with uncontrolled infection, other autoimmune disease, pregnancy or lactation was left out. On the basis of clinical symptoms, serum thyroxine and TRAb, thyroid ultrasound and orbital computed tomography, diagnoses were made. RNA transcripts gave rise to amplified TCR beta CDR3 regions. A first-round RT-PCR of the TCR CDR3 used the HTBI primer set. One entry per CDR3 protein, called by TCRdb with MiXCR from the multiplex PCR reads. The sample lists under 350,000 distinct CDR3 sequences; approximately 14% were seen once. This clonotype was seen many times. Its specificity is unknown. CDR1 DFQATT and CDR2 SNEGSKA come from the germline V gene (reference sequence). Trimming stripped 6 bases from V and 4 bases from J, with 22 bases between. This CDR3 spans 15 amino acids.

This chain links TRBV20-1 with TRBJ2-7; D unclear. Sequencing input: blood. The origin of this receptor is a woman in her thirties or forties with Graves' ophthalmopathy. CDR3 nucleotides: TGCAGTGCAATCCCGTACTATACAGTAGGATACGAGCAGTACTTC. This sequence encodes CSAIPYYTVGYEQYF.